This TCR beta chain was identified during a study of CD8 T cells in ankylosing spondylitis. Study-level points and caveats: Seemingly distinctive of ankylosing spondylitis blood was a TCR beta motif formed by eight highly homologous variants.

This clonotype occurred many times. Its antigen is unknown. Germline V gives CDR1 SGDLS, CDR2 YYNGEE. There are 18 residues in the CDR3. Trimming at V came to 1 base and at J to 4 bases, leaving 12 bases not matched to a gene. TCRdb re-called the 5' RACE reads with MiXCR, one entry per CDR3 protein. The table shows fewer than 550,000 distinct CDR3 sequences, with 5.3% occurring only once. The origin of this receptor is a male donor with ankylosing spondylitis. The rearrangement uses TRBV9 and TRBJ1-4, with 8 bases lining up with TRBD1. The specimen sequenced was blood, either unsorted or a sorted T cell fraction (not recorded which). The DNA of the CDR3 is TGTGCCAGCAGCGTAAATTCCGGGACAGGATACCTTAATGAAAAACTGTTTTTT. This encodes CASSVNSGTGYLNEKLFF.